The subject of this entry is one T cell receptor (beta chain). The antigen remains unidentified. At one of its ends the junction is not consistent with the germline gene, which may arise from a read error. All donors were healthy Caucasians. TCRdb re-derived calls from the 5' RACE reads in MiXCR, one entry per CDR3 protein. The repertoire holds roughly 570,000 distinct CDR3 sequences, with over 8.5% as singletons. This entry is derived from a study of identical twins. Study observations and caveats: Researchers reported weaker excess twin sharing in beta out-of-frame sequences.

These records were also assigned to another study, of yellow fever vaccine responses in identical twins.

The clonotype originates from a woman aged 18-29 years in good health. Sequencing used PBMCs.

CDR3 DNA sequence: TGTGCCAGCAGCTTTGGGGCCCAGGAGGTGTTTTTT. It codes for CASSFGAQEVFF. J is TRBJ2-2 and V is TRBV11-3; tentatively, D is TRBD1 or TRBD2 (5 bases each). Germline CDR1 reads SGHNT; CDR2 reads YENEEA. This CDR3 is built from 12 residues.